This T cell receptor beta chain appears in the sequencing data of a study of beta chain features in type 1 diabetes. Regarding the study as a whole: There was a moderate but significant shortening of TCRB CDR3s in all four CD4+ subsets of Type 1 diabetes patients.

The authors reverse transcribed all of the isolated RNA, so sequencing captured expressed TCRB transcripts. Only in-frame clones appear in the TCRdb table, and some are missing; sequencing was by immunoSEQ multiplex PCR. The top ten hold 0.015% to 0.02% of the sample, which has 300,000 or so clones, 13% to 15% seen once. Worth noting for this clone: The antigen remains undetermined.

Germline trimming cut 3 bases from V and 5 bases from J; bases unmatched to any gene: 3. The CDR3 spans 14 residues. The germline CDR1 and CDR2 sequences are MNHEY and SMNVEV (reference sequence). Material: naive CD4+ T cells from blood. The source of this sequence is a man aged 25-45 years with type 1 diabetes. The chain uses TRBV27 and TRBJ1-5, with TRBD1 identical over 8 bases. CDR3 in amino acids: CASSFYRGDQPQHF. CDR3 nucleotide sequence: TGTGCCAGCAGTTTCTACAGGGGGGATCAGCCCCAGCATTTT.